The 23 T cell receptor beta chains presented below share a single source sample, sequenced in a study of regulatory T cells in long-lasting Graves disease. Construction of TCR beta libraries relied on iRepertoire HTBI primers and on Arm-PCR targeting CDR3 regions. A single record per CDR3 protein comes from TCRdb applying MiXCR to the multiplex PCR reads. In the table there are about 430,000 distinct CDR3 sequences, about 15% of which are singletons. This sample's time point: newly diagnosed GD, antithyroid drugs for less than 3 months. PBMCs provided the RNA from which the TCR library was made. In addition, the sample was reused for a study of T cells in Graves' hyperthyroidism and ophthalmopathy.

Specimen: peripheral blood mononuclear cells (PBMCs), collected at new diagnosis, from a patient treated with antithyroid drugs. Source of these receptors: a woman in her 40s with Graves disease.

This clonotype was counted ten times or more. The V and J genes are TRBV13 and TRBJ2-5; no reliable D call. The V gene lost 0 bases and the J gene lost 5 bases, with 10 bases spanning the gap. The CDR3 is made up of 14 amino acids. The germline CDR1 and CDR2 sequences are PRHDT and FYEKMQ (reference sequence). The CDR3 is CASSLGLVAETQYF. The DNA of the CDR3 is TGTGCCAGCAGCTTAGGGCTAGTCGCGGAGACCCAGTACTTC.

This clonotype has just a few counts. The chain is built from TRBV5-1 and TRBJ1-4; D perhaps matches TRBD1 (5 bases). Germline-derived CDR1 and CDR2 are SGHRS and YFSETQ. This CDR3 spans 15 amino acids. Trimming removed 4 bases at V and 3 bases at J, with 13 bases between. DNA of the CDR3: TGCGCCAGCAGCCCGCAGACAGTTTCTAATGAAAAACTGTTTTTT. This gives the protein CASSPQTVSNEKLFF.

The chain joins TRBV5-1 to TRBJ1-1; 7 nucleotides agree with TRBD1. Germline CDR1 is SGHRS and CDR2 is YFSETQ. The trim removed 4 bases at V and 0 bases at J, leaving 12 bases unmatched. This CDR3 contains 17 residues. CDR3 loop: CASSRGQRSFMNTEAFF. The CDR3 bases are TGCGCCAGCAGCAGGGGACAGCGCTCATTCATGAACACTGAAGCTTTCTTT. Filled out from reference TRBV5-1 and TRBJ1-1, the complete variable domain reads KAGVTQTPRYLIKTRGQQVTLSCSPISGHRSVSWYQQTPGQGLQFLFEYFSETQRNKGNFPGRFSGRQFSNSRSEMNVSTLELGDSALYLCASSRGQRSFMNTEAFFGQGTRLTVV.

The chain is built from TRBV6-1 and TRBJ2-1; 7 bases agree with TRBD1. With V trimmed by 6 bases and J by 7 bases, 9 bases remained unmatched. Germline V lookup: CDR1 MNHNS, CDR2 SASEGT. The CDR3 loop spans 14 amino acids. The CDR3 sequence: CASSWGTVRNEQFF. CDR3 coding DNA: TGTGCCAGCAGCTGGGGGACAGTTAGGAATGAGCAGTTCTTC.

This clonotype was observed once. The rearrangement uses TRBV7-8 and TRBJ2-1; 8 bases are a match to TRBD2. The CDR3 totals 17 residues. J gave up 4 bases and V 1 base, and 9 bases lay outside the gene matches. Germline-derived CDR1 and CDR2 are SGHVS and FQNEAQ. CDR3 coding DNA: TGTGCCAGCAGCTTAGATAGCGGGATAGGGGGTTACAATGAGCAGTTCTTC. The encoded protein is CASSLDSGIGGYNEQFF. Full variable domain (outside the CDR3, taken from reference TRBV7-8 and TRBJ2-1): GAGVSQSPRYKVAKRGQDVALRCDPISGHVSLFWYQQALGQGPEFLTYFQNEAQLDKSGLPSDRFFAERPEGSVSTLKIQRTQQEDSAVYLCASSLDSGIGGYNEQFFGPGTRLTVL.

This chain joins TRBV7-9 and TRBJ2-7; D not certain. The CDR3 loop spans 12 amino acids. The V and J ends lost 2 bases and 5 bases respectively, with 7 bases between them. The V gene's germline CDR1 is SEHNR and CDR2 FQNEAQ (reference sequence). CDR3: CASSLFTHEQYF. CDR3 bases: TGTGCCAGCAGCTTATTTACCCACGAGCAGTACTTC.

Many counts were recorded for this clonotype. The chain combines TRBV12-3 or TRBV12-4 with TRBJ1-5, with 9 bases aligning to TRBD1. Trimming cost V 6 bases and J 6 bases; bases outside gene matches: 3. The CDR3 is 13 residues long. This chain's CDR3 is CASSWGQGQPQHF. The CDR3 nucleotides are TGTGCCAGCAGCTGGGGACAGGGTCAGCCCCAGCATTTT.

This clonotype appeared many times. The chain uses TRBV12-3 or TRBV12-4 and TRBJ1-5; a possible D gene is TRBD1 (5 bases). Trimming cost V 6 bases and J 7 bases, with 13 bases left between them. The CDR3 has 13 residues. CDR3 sequence (DNA): TGTGCCAGCAGGGAAGACAGTGGACAGCCCCAGCATTTT. Its translation: CASREDSGQPQHF.

In this sample, this clonotype turned up a few times. The chain links TRBV12-3 or TRBV12-4 to TRBJ2-1; 8 nucleotides line up with TRBD2. This CDR3 region has 13 residues. Trimming at V came to 3 bases and at J to 7 bases, leaving 2 bases not matched to a gene. The CDR3 loop reads CASSFASGNEQFF. DNA for the CDR3: TGTGCCAGCAGTTTCGCTAGCGGGAATGAGCAGTTCTTC.

A word on this clonotype: A much more abundant neighbour one base away suggests this may be a read error. This chain links TRBV29-1 with TRBJ2-7, with a possible D match to TRBD2 (9 bases). The CDR3 consists of 16 residues. V gave up 6 bases and J gave up 7 bases, with 28 bases separating them. CDR1 and CDR2 from the germline V gene are SQVTM and ANQGSEA. The CDR3: CSVAQGGGRAYNEQYF. CDR3 DNA sequence: TGCAGCGTCGCACAGGGGGGCGGGAGGGCCTACAATGAGCAGTACTTC.

The sample holds many counts of this clonotype. V usage is TRBV19 and J usage is TRBJ1-2; D remains ambiguous. Germline CDR1 and CDR2: LNHDA and SQIVND (reference sequence). This CDR3 contains 15 residues. The V and J ends lost 3 bases and 1 base respectively, with 12 bases between them. The CDR3 loop is CASSMVAGFNYGYTF. CDR3 coding DNA: TGTGCCAGTAGTATGGTAGCGGGGTTTAACTATGGCTACACCTTC.

This clonotype occurred many times. The genes are TRBV6-5 and TRBJ1-2, with 8 bases aligning to TRBD1. CDR3 size: 15 residues. V trimming: 2 bases; J trimming: 8 bases; junction bases outside the gene matches: 10. CDR1 is MNHEY and CDR2 is SVGAGI in the germline V gene. The CDR3 nucleotides are TGTGCCAGCAGTTACCGGCTGACAGGGGCTGGCGGCTACACCTTC. It codes for CASSYRLTGAGGYTF.

The sample holds a few counts of this clonotype. The chain uses TRBV19 and TRBJ2-6; D remains ambiguous. V was clipped by 5 bases and J by 0 bases, with 17 bases between them. This CDR3 comprises 18 residues. Germline assignment: CDR1 LNHDA and CDR2 SQIVND (reference sequence). CDR3 nucleotide sequence: TGTGCCAGTAGTCCGGAAGGGCGATTAAGCTCTGGGGCCAACGTCCTGACTTTC. As protein: CASSPEGRLSSGANVLTF.

This clonotype was seen many times. The rearrangement uses TRBV12-3 or TRBV12-4 and TRBJ2-3; TRBD1 matches 8 bases. CDR3 length: 16 amino acids. Trimming cost V 4 bases and J 1 base; bases outside gene matches: 7. The CDR3 DNA follows: TGTGCCAGCAGTTCCCCGGACAGGGACGGCACAGATACGCAGTATTTT. Amino acids: CASSSPDRDGTDTQYF.

This clonotype was counted many times. The rearrangement links TRBV28 to TRBJ1-2; unclear D gene. With 6 bases removed from V and 7 bases from J, the gap between germline ends came to 12 bases. Germline CDR1 is MDHEN and CDR2 is SYDVKM. This CDR3 comprises 12 residues. Here the CDR3 DNA reads TGTGCCAGCAGCAGAAGGGAAACTGGCTACACCTTC. This sequence encodes CASSRRETGYTF.

This chain uses TRBV20-1 with TRBJ2-7; TRBD2 agrees at 7 bases. This CDR3 contains 13 residues. CDR1 is DFQATT, CDR2 SNEGSKA, per germline (reference sequence). V dropped 2 bases and J dropped 6; count of bases not matched to a gene: 7. The CDR3 bases are TGCAGTGCTAGACTTGCGGGAGCAAGCGAGCAGTACTTC. It specifies CSARLAGASEQYF.

This clonotype was picked up many times. V usage is TRBV7-8 and J usage is TRBJ2-3, with a possible D match to TRBD1 (6 bases). From germline, CDR1 is SGHVS and CDR2 FQNEAQ. V lost 7 bases to trimming and J lost 14 bases, with 28 bases between them. The CDR3 runs 15 residues. The CDR3 nucleotides are TGTGCCAGCATCCCAATGGCCTCCCCGAAAATGACAGGGTATTTT. Translation gives CASIPMASPKMTGYF.

This clonotype was recorded at least ten times. V gene TRBV4-1 combines with J gene TRBJ1-2; D is uncertain. CDR1 and CDR2 (germline): MGHRA, YSYEKL. This CDR3 is built from 16 residues. Trimming stripped 0 bases from V and 5 bases from J, with 16 bases between. CDR3 sequence: CASSQDGLQRRYGYTF. Written as DNA, the CDR3 is TGCGCCAGCAGCCAAGATGGACTCCAGCGCAGATATGGCTACACCTTC.

There are many counts of this clonotype. The chain uses TRBV11-2 and TRBJ2-1; 9 bases agree with TRBD2. Germline-derived CDR1 and CDR2 are SGHAT and FQNNGV. Losses at the gene ends were 5 bases for V and 7 bases for J; bases not matched to a gene: 3. This CDR3 has 13 residues. CDR3 sequence: CASSRGRGNEQFF. The CDR3 nucleotides read TGTGCCAGCAGCCGCGGGAGGGGTAATGAGCAGTTCTTC.

In this sample, this clonotype turned up once. The V and J genes are TRBV18 and TRBJ2-3; 7 bases are a match to TRBD1. Germline V gene data show CDR1 as KGHSH and CDR2 as LQKENI. Trimming took 3 bases from V and 0 from J; bases not matched to a gene: 15. The CDR3 runs to 19 residues. The DNA for the CDR3 is TGTGCCAGCTCACCCGGACAGGCCCCCTCCTCTACTAGCACAGATACGCAGTATTTT. It yields the protein CASSPGQAPSSTSTDTQYF. Variable domain in full (rest from reference TRBV18 and TRBJ2-3): NAGVMQNPRHLVRRRGQEARLRCSPMKGHSHVYWYRQLPEEGLKFMVYLQKENIIDESGMPKERFSAEFPKEGPSILRIQQVVRGDSAAYFCASSPGQAPSSTSTDTQYFGPGTRLTVL.

This clonotype was seen repeatedly, ten times or more. The J gene is TRBJ2-7, the V gene TRBV5-1; 7 bases are shared with TRBD1. The ends lost 4 bases at V and 7 bases at J; junction bases unmatched: 8. The CDR3 has 13 residues. The germline CDR1 and CDR2 sequences are SGHRS and YFSETQ. The CDR3 DNA reads as TGCGCCAGCAGCCTACAGGGGACGGATGAGCAGTACTTC. This sequence encodes CASSLQGTDEQYF. The whole variable domain, filled in from reference TRBV5-1 and TRBJ2-7, reads KAGVTQTPRYLIKTRGQQVTLSCSPISGHRSVSWYQQTPGQGLQFLFEYFSETQRNKGNFPGRFSGRQFSNSRSEMNVSTLELGDSALYLCASSLQGTDEQYFGPGTRLTVT.

This clonotype was seen repeatedly, ten times or more. The chain carries TRBV6-1 and TRBJ2-1, with 12 bases fitting TRBD2. This CDR3 spans 17 amino acids. Germline CDR1 MNHNS, CDR2 SASEGT. V was clipped by 5 bases and J by 3 bases; unmatched bases: 8. CDR3 region: CASSPTSGSPNYNEQFF. CDR3 nucleotide sequence: TGTGCCAGCAGTCCGACTAGCGGGAGTCCTAACTACAATGAGCAGTTCTTC.

This clonotype was counted between two and nine times. The chain combines TRBV20-1 with TRBJ2-7; D might be TRBD1 (6 bases). The germline V gene encodes CDR1 DFQATT and CDR2 SNEGSKA (reference sequence). The CDR3 is 13 amino acids. With 4 bases removed from V and 6 bases from J, the gap between germline ends came to 16 bases. Here the CDR3 reads CSAIRGDVSEQYF. CDR3 in DNA: TGCAGTGCTATCAGGGGAGATGTATCCGAGCAGTACTTC.